The 19 T cell receptor beta chains given below trace back to one sample, sequenced in a study of Graves' ophthalmopathy and Graves' hyperthyroidism. The authors amplified TCR beta CDR3 regions, and they did so from RNA transcripts for repertoire sequencing. First-round RT-PCR used HTBI primers; second-round multiplex PCR followed. TCRdb passed the multiplex PCR reads through MiXCR, listing each CDR3 protein once. Of 600,000 to 650,000 distinct CDR3 sequences in the sample, about a fifth were seen once. Specimen: peripheral blood. These receptors were taken from a woman under 30 with stable Graves' hyperthyroidism. Some clones in this sample may be carry-over from other donors' samples.

This clonotype was counted many times. The gene calls are TRBV12-3 or TRBV12-4 and TRBJ1-6; 7 positions match TRBD1. Germline trimming cut 6 bases from V and 6 bases from J; bases unmatched to any gene: 5. The length of the CDR3 is 14 residues. The CDR3 here is CASRLGGSNSPLHF. In nucleotides, the CDR3 is TGTGCCAGCAGGCTAGGGGGCAGTAATTCACCCCTCCACTTT.

This clonotype was seen at least ten times. This sequence joins TRBV4-1 and TRBJ2-4, with D hard to call. The CDR3 sequence is 16 residues long. Per the germline V gene, CDR1 is MGHRA and CDR2 is YSYEKL. V was shortened by 4 bases and J by 1 base, with 14 bases between the two germline ends. CDR3 loop: CASSPSPMFAKNIQYF. The CDR3 DNA follows: TGCGCCAGCAGCCCATCCCCCATGTTTGCCAAAAACATTCAGTACTTC.

V and J are TRBV6-1 and TRBJ1-3; D may be TRBD1 (5 bases). Trimming left V 8 bases short and J 1 base short, with 15 bases between. Germline assignment: CDR1 MNHNS and CDR2 SASEGT. This CDR3 has 15 residues. The CDR3 reads CASCQGPTSGNTIYF. For the CDR3, the DNA is TGTGCCAGCTGCCAGGGCCCTACGTCTGGAAACACCATATATTTT.

A remark on this clonotype: Being one base from a much bigger clone, this may be a read error. The chain uses TRBV19 and TRBJ2-7; D is uncertain. Germline assignment: CDR1 LNHDA and CDR2 SQIVND (reference sequence). The germline V and J ends were trimmed by 7 bases and 3 bases, with 13 bases remaining between them. The CDR3 consists of 13 residues. Written as DNA, the CDR3 is TGTGCCAGTACAGACCGAAACTGCTACGAGCAGTACTTC. It codes for CASTDRNCYEQYF.

This clonotype was observed many times. The V and J genes are TRBV20-1 and TRBJ2-5; D gene uncertain. Trimming took off 0 bases at V and 4 bases at J, with 9 bases between the two ends. The CDR3 consists of 13 residues. CDR1 and CDR2 from the germline V gene are DFQATT and SNEGSKA (reference sequence). The CDR3 DNA is TGCAGTGCTAGAGATTATGGGCGAGAGACCCAGTACTTC. It is translated as CSARDYGRETQYF.

In its sample, this clonotype was seen a few times. Because it lacks the conserved phenylalanine or tryptophan at the end, this CDR3 is likely a read error. The chain couples TRBV29-1 to TRBJ1-2, with D unclear. The CDR3 loop spans 12 amino acids. V lost 2 bases, J lost 4 bases, and 8 bases lay in between. Germline values: CDR1 SQVTM, CDR2 ANQGSEA. CDR3 bases: TGCAGCGTTGAATCTAGGATCTATGGCTACACCTCC. Its protein product is CSVESRIYGYTS.

This clonotype occurred a few times. The chain couples TRBV20-1 to TRBJ1-5; D unresolved. Trimming stripped 0 bases from V and 3 bases from J, with 12 bases between. This CDR3 has 15 residues. The germline V gene has CDR1 DFQATT and CDR2 SNEGSKA (reference sequence). As DNA, the CDR3 is TGCAGTGCTAGAGATCTAGCAGGAATCAATCAGCCCCAGCATTTT. Encoded protein: CSARDLAGINQPQHF.

The chain has TRBV7-9 and TRBJ2-7; the D is unclear. CDR3 length equals 14 residues. Per germline, CDR1 SEHNR and CDR2 FQNEAQ (reference sequence). The germline V and J ends were trimmed by 3 bases and 6 bases, with 15 bases remaining between them. CDR3 sequence reads: CASSLDGMAPEQYF. The CDR3 nucleotides are TGTGCCAGCAGCTTGGACGGCATGGCCCCCGAGCAGTACTTC.

In its sample, this clonotype was seen many times. The genes are TRBV11-1 and TRBJ1-2; 8 bases map to TRBD1. The CDR3 is 16 amino acids. Germline trimming cut 6 bases from V and 6 bases from J; bases unmatched to any gene: 15. The germline V gene encodes CDR1 SGHAT and CDR2 FQDESV (reference sequence). The CDR3 is CASSPPSIRGRDGYTF. As DNA, the CDR3 is TGTGCCAGCAGTCCGCCATCAATCAGGGGGCGTGATGGCTACACCTTC.

This chain uses TRBV7-2 with TRBJ2-2, with 8 bases matching TRBD2. The CDR3 runs 15 residues. The trim removed 4 bases at V and 4 bases at J, leaving 5 bases unmatched. CDR1 and CDR2 (germline): SGHTA, FQGNSA. The CDR3 sequence: CASSSGGLSTGELFF. DNA for the CDR3: TGTGCCAGCAGCTCGGGGGGGCTTAGCACCGGGGAGCTGTTTTTT. Looking up the rest from reference TRBV7-2 and TRBJ2-2 gives the full variable domain: GAGVSQSPSNKVTEKGKDVELRCDPISGHTALYWYRQSLGQGLEFLIYFQGNSAPDKSGLPSDRFSAERTGGSVSTLTIQRTQQEDSAVYLCASSSGGLSTGELFFGEGSRLTVL.

Many counts were recorded for this clonotype. Germline and junction disagree at one end, which may indicate a read error. CDR3 DNA: TGTGCTAGTGGTGCCGATCAACACAGGGAGGGCATAGCCAAAAACATTAAGTACTTC. This translates into CASGADQHREGIAKNIKYF. The rearrangement joins TRBV12-5 to TRBJ2-4, with D possibly matching TRBD2 (7 bases). This CDR3 is built from 19 residues. Germline V gene data show CDR1 as LGHNT and CDR2 as FRNRAP.

This clonotype occurred many times. V gene TRBV28 combines with J gene TRBJ1-1, with 7 nucleotides matching TRBD1. The germline CDR1 and CDR2 sequences are MDHEN and SYDVKM. The CDR3 is 14 amino acids. The junction had 12 bases not matched to a gene; V was cut back by 4 bases and J by 10 bases. The chain's CDR3 is CASSSLGGGRGAFF. The CDR3 DNA follows: TGTGCCAGCAGTTCCCTGGGAGGGGGCAGGGGAGCTTTCTTT.

J is TRBJ1-5 and V is TRBV12-3 or TRBV12-4, with 9 nucleotides matching TRBD1. J lost 9 bases, V lost 3 bases, and 12 bases had no gene match. This CDR3 is built from 16 residues. The CDR3 sequence is CASSFTTGTGLGPQHF. In nucleotides, the CDR3 is TGTGCCAGCAGTTTCACCACCGGGACAGGGCTCGGGCCCCAGCATTTT.

This clonotype was recorded many times. The genes are TRBV12-5 and TRBJ2-7; possibly TRBD1 for D (5 bases). V was cut by 7 bases and J by 0 bases, with 13 bases left in between. The CDR3 covers 14 residues. CDR1 and CDR2 (germline): LGHNT, FRNRAP. The CDR3 is CASVIGDSSYEQYF. DNA for the CDR3: TGTGCTAGTGTTATAGGGGATAGCTCCTACGAGCAGTACTTC.

The genes are TRBV6-5 and TRBJ1-1; the match to TRBD1 covers 10 bases. The CDR3 has 16 amino acids. Per germline, CDR1 MNHEY and CDR2 SVGAGI. V trimming: 4 bases; J trimming: 5 bases; junction bases outside the gene matches: 10. The CDR3 loop reads CASSLTSGTGETEAFF. In DNA, the CDR3 is TGTGCCAGCAGTTTAACATCCGGGACAGGGGAGACTGAAGCTTTCTTT.

This clonotype showed up many times. The V and J genes are TRBV9 and TRBJ1-2; D gene uncertain. The CDR3 sequence is 16 residues long. Germline V lookup: CDR1 SGDLS, CDR2 YYNGEE. The V gene lost 0 bases and the J gene lost 4 bases, with 16 bases spanning the gap. The CDR3 protein is CASSVAGQLDSYGYTF. For the CDR3, the DNA is TGTGCCAGCAGCGTAGCCGGGCAGCTTGACTCCTATGGCTACACCTTC.

This sequence joins TRBV18 and TRBJ1-1, with D possibly being TRBD1 (6 bases). The V end lost 6 bases, the J end lost 0 bases, and 11 bases lay between the germline ends. This CDR3 comprises 14 residues. Germline V gene sequence: CDR1 KGHSH, CDR2 LQKENI. CDR3 in DNA: TGTGCCAGCTCGGGGGCCCTTCTGAACACTGAAGCTTTCTTT. Protein: CASSGALLNTEAFF.

The table lists this clonotype with many counts. The chain recombines TRBV29-1 with TRBJ1-1; 10 bases fit TRBD1. In germline, CDR1 is SQVTM, CDR2 ANQGSEA. J lost 6 bases, V lost 7 bases, and 8 bases had no gene match. CDR3 length: 13 amino acids. The CDR3 reads CSARQGAGAEAFF. DNA for the CDR3: TGCAGCGCGAGACAGGGGGCAGGGGCTGAAGCTTTCTTT.

The gene calls are TRBV12-3 or TRBV12-4 and TRBJ2-7; weak D call: TRBD2 (5 bases). Trimming took off 4 bases at V and 2 bases at J, with 15 bases between the two ends. The CDR3 loop spans 15 amino acids. The CDR3 sequence is CASSWWGEGTYEQYF. The DNA of the CDR3 is TGTGCCAGCAGTTGGTGGGGTGAGGGCACCTACGAGCAGTACTTC.